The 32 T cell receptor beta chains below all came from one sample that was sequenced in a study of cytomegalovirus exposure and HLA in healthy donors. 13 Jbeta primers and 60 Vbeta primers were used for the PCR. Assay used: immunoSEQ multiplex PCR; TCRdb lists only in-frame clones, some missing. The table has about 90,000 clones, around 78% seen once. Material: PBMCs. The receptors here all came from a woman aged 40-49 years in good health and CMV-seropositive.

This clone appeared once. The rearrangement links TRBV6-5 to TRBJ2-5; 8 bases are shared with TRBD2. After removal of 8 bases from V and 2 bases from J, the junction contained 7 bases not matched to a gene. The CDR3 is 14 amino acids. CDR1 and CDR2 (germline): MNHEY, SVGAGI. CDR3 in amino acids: CASGEVAGQETQYF. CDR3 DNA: TGTGCCAGCGGAGAAGTAGCGGGACAAGAGACCCAGTACTTC.

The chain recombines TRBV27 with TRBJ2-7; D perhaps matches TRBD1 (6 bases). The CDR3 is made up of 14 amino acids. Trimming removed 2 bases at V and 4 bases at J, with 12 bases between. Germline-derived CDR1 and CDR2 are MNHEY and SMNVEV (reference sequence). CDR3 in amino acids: CASSLTGMGYEQYF. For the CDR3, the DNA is TGTGCCAGCAGTTTAACAGGGATGGGGTACGAGCAGTACTTC.

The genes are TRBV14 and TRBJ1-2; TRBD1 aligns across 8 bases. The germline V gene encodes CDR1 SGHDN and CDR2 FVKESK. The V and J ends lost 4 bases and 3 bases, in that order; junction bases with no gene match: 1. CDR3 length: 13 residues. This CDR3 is CASSPGQDYGYTF. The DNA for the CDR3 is TGTGCCAGCAGCCCGGGACAGGACTATGGCTACACCTTC.

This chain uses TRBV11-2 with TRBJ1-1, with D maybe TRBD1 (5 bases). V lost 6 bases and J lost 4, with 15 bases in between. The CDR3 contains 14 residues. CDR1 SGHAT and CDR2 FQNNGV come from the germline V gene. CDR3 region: CASRGGEVFTEAFF. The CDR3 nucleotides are TGTGCCAGCAGGGGGGGGGAGGTCTTCACTGAAGCTTTCTTT.

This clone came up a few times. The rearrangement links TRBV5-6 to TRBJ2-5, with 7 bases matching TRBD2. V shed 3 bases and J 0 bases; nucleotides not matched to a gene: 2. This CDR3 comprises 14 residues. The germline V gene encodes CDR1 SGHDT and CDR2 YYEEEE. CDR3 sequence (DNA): TGTGCCAGCAGCTCCGGGGGGTACCAAGAGACCCAGTACTTC. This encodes CASSSGGYQETQYF. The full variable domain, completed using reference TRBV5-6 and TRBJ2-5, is DAGVTQSPTHLIKTRGQQVTLRCSPKSGHDTVSWYQQALGQGPQFIFQYYEEEERQRGNFPDRFSGHQFPNYSSELNVNALLLGDSALYLCASSSGGYQETQYFGPGTRLLVL.

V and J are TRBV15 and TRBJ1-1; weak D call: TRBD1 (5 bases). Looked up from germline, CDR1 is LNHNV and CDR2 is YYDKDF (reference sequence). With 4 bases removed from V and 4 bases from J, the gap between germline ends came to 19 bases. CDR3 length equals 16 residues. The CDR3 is CATSKGKVGLSTEAFF. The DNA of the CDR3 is TGTGCCACCAGCAAAGGGAAGGTGGGGCTTTCCACTGAAGCTTTCTTT.

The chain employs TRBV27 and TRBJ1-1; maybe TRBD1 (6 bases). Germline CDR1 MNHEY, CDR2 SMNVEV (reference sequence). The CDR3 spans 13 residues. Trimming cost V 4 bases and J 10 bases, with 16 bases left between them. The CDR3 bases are TGTGCCAGCAGTTCCACAGGGTGGGGTGGAGCTTTCTTT. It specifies CASSSTGWGGAFF.

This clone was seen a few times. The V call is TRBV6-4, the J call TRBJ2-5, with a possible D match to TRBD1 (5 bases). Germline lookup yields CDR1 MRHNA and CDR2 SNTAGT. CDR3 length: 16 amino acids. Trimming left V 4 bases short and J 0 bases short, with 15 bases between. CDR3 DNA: TGTGCCAGCAGTGTTGGTTTCGACAGAAACCAAGAGACCCAGTACTTC. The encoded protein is CASSVGFDRNQETQYF.

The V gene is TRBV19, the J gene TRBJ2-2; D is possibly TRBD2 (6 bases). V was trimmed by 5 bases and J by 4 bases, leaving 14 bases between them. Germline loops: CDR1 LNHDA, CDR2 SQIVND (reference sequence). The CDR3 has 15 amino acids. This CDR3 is CASSPRRAVTGELFF. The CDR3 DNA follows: TGTGCCAGTAGTCCTCGGAGGGCGGTCACCGGGGAGCTGTTTTTT. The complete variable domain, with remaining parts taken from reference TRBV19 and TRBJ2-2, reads DGGITQSPKYLFRKEGQNVTLSCEQNLNHDAMYWYRQDPGQGLRLIYYSQIVNDFQKGDIAEGYSVSREKKESFPLTVTSAQKNPTAFYLCASSPRRAVTGELFFGEGSRLTVL.

DNA of the CDR3: TGCGCCAGCAGCCACCGACAGGGAGCTGGAAACACCATATATTTT. This encodes CASSHRQGAGNTIYF. The rearrangement links TRBV4-1 to TRBJ1-3, with 7 nucleotides matching TRBD1. J gave up 2 bases and V 3 bases, and 4 bases lay outside the gene matches. From germline, CDR1 is MGHRA and CDR2 YSYEKL. This CDR3 is built from 15 residues.

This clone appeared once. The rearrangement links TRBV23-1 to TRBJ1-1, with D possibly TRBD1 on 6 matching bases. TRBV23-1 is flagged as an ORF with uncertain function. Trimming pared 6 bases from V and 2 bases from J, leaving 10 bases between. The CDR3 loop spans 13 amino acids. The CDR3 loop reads CASSYRDNTEAFF. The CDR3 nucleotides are TGCGCCAGCAGCTACAGGGATAACACTGAAGCTTTCTTT.

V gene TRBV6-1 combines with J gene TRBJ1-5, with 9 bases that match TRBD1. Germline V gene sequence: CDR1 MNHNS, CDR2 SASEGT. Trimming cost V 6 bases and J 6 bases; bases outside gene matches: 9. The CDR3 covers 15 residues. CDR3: CASRLQGTGSQPQHF. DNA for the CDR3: TGTGCCAGCAGGTTACAAGGGACAGGGAGTCAGCCCCAGCATTTT.

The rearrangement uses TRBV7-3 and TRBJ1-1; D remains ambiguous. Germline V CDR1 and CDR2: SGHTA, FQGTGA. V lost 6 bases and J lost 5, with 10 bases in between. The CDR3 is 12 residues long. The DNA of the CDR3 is TGTGCCAGCAGTCCCGGGAGGACTGAAGCTTTCTTT. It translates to CASSPGRTEAFF.

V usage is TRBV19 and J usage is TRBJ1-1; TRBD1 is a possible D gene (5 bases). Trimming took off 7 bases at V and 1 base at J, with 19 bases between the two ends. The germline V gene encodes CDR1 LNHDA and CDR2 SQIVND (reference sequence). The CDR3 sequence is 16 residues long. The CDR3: CASTRLGEGTNTEAFF. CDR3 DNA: TGTGCCAGTACGAGGTTAGGGGAGGGAACGAACACTGAAGCTTTCTTT.

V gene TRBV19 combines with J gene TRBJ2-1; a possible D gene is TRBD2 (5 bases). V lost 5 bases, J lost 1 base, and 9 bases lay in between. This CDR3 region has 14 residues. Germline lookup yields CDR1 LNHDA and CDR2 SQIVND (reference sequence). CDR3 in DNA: TGTGCCAGTAGTCCCCGGGGATCCTACAATGAGCAGTTCTTC. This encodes CASSPRGSYNEQFF.

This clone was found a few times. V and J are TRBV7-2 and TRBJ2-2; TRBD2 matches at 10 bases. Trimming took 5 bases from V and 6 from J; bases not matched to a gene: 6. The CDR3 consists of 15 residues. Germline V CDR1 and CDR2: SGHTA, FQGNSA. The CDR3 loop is CASSTQAGGPGELFF. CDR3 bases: TGTGCCAGCAGCACACAAGCGGGAGGGCCCGGGGAGCTGTTTTTT.

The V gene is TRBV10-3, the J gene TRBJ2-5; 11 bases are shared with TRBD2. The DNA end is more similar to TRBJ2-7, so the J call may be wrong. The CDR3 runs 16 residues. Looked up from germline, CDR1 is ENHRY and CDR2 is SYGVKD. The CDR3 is CAISGTGLAVSYEQYF. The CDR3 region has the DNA TGTGCCATCAGTGGGACGGGACTAGCGGTTTCCTACGAGCAGTACTTC.

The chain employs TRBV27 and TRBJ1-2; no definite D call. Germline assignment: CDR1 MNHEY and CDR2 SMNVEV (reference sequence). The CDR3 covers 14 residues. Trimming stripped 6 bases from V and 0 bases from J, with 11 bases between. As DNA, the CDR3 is TGTGCCAGCAGCCCAACGACTCCTAACTATGGCTACACCTTC. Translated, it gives CASSPTTPNYGYTF.

The CDR3 region has the DNA TGTGCCAGTAGTGCCGGACTAGATTTTTTAAGGTTCTTC. It specifies CASSAGLDFLRFF. The rearrangement joins TRBV19 to TRBJ2-1; 7 nucleotides align to TRBD2. V dropped 5 bases and J dropped 15; count of bases not matched to a gene: 13. This CDR3 has 13 amino acids. Looked up from germline, CDR1 is LNHDA and CDR2 is SQIVND (reference sequence).

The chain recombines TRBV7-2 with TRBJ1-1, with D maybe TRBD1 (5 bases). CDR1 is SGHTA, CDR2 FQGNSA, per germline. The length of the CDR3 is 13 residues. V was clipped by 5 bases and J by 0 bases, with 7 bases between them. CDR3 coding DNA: TGTGCCAGCAGCAGGGGCGTGAACACTGAAGCTTTCTTT. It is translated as CASSRGVNTEAFF. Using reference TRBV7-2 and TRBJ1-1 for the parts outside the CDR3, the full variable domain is GAGVSQSPSNKVTEKGKDVELRCDPISGHTALYWYRQSLGQGLEFLIYFQGNSAPDKSGLPSDRFSAERTGGSVSTLTIQRTQQEDSAVYLCASSRGVNTEAFFGQGTRLTVV.

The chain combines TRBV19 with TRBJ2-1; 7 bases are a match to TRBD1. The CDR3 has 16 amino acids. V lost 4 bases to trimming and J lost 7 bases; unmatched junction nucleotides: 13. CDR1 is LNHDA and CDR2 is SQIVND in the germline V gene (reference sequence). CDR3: CASSTQTGSVLNEQFF. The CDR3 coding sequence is TGTGCCAGTAGTACCCAGACAGGGTCGGTGTTAAATGAGCAGTTCTTC.

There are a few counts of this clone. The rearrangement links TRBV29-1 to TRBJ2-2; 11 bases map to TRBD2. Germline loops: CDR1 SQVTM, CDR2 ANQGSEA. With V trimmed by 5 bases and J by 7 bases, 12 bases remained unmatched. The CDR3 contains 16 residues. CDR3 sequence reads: CSVHLGSGRAGGELFF. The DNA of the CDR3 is TGCAGCGTTCACCTGGGTAGCGGGAGGGCCGGCGGGGAGCTGTTTTTT.

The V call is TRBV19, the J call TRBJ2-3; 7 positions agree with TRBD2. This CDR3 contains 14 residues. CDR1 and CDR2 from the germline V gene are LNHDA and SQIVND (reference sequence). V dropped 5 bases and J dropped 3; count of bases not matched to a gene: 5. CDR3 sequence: CASSPGLDTDTQYF. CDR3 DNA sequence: TGTGCCAGTAGTCCCGGACTAGATACAGATACGCAGTATTTT.

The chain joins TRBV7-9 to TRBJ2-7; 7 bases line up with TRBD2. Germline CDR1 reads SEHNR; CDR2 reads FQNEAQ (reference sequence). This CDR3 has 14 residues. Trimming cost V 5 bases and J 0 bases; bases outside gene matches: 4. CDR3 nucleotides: TGTGCCAGCAGCCCCGCGGGAGCCTCCTACGAGCAGTACTTC. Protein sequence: CASSPAGASYEQYF. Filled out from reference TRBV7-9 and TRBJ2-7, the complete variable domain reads DTGVSQNPRHKITKRGQNVTFRCDPISEHNRLYWYRQTLGQGPEFLTYFQNEAQLEKSRLLSDRFSAERPKGSFSTLEIQRTEQGDSAMYLCASSPAGASYEQYFGPGTRLTVT.

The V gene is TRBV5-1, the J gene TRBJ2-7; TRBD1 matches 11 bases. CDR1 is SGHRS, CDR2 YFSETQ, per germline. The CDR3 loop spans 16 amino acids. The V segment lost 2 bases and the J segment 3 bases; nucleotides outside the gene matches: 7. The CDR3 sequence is CASSFAWDRGNYEQYF. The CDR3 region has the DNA TGCGCCAGCAGCTTTGCCTGGGACAGGGGGAACTACGAGCAGTACTTC. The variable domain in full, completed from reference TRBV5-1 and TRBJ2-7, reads KAGVTQTPRYLIKTRGQQVTLSCSPISGHRSVSWYQQTPGQGLQFLFEYFSETQRNKGNFPGRFSGRQFSNSRSEMNVSTLELGDSALYLCASSFAWDRGNYEQYFGPGTRLTVT.

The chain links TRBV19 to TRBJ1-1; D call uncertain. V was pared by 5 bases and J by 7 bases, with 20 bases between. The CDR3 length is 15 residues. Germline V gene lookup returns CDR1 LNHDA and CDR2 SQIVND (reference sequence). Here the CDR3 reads CASSPTQPGGYEAFF. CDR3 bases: TGTGCCAGTAGTCCAACTCAGCCGGGAGGTTATGAAGCTTTCTTT. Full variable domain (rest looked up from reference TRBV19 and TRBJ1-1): DGGITQSPKYLFRKEGQNVTLSCEQNLNHDAMYWYRQDPGQGLRLIYYSQIVNDFQKGDIAEGYSVSREKKESFPLTVTSAQKNPTAFYLCASSPTQPGGYEAFFGQGTRLTVV.

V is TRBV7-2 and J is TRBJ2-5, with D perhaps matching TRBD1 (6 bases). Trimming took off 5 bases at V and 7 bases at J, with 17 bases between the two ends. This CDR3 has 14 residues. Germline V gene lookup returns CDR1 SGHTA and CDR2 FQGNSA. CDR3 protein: CASSPPRGYGTQYF. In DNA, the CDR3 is TGTGCCAGCAGCCCTCCGAGGGGGTACGGGACCCAGTACTTC. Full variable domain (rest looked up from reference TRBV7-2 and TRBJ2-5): GAGVSQSPSNKVTEKGKDVELRCDPISGHTALYWYRQSLGQGLEFLIYFQGNSAPDKSGLPSDRFSAERTGGSVSTLTIQRTQQEDSAVYLCASSPPRGYGTQYFGPGTRLLVL.

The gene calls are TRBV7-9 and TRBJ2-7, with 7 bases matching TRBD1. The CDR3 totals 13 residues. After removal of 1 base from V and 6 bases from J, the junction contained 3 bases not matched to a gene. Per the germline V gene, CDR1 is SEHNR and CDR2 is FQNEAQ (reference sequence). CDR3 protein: CASSLDSGGEQYF. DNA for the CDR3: TGTGCCAGCAGCTTAGATTCAGGGGGCGAGCAGTACTTC.

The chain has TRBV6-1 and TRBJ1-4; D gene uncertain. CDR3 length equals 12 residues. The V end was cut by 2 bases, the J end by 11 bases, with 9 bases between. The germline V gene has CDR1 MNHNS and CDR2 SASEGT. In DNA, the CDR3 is TGTGCCAGCAGTGAATTGGCGGAGAAACTGTTTTTT. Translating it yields CASSELAEKLFF.

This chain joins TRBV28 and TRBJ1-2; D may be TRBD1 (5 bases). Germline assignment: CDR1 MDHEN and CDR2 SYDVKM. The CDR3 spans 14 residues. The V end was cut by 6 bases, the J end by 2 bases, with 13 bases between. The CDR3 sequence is CASRQQDGNYGYTF. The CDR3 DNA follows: TGTGCCAGCAGACAACAGGACGGCAACTATGGCTACACCTTC.

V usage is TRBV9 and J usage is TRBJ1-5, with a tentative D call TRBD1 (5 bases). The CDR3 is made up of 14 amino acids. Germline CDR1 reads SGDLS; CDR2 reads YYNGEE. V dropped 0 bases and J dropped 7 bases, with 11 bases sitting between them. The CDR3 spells CASSVGGGSQPQHF. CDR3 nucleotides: TGTGCCAGCAGCGTAGGGGGGGGATCCCAGCCCCAGCATTTT.

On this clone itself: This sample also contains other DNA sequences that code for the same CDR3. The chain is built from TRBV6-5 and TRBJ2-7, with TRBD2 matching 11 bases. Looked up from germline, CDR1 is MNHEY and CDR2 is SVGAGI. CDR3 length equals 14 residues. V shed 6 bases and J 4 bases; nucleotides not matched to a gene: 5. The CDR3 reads CASSPGTSGYEQYF. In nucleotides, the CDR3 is TGTGCCAGCAGCCCTGGGACTAGCGGTTACGAGCAGTACTTC.